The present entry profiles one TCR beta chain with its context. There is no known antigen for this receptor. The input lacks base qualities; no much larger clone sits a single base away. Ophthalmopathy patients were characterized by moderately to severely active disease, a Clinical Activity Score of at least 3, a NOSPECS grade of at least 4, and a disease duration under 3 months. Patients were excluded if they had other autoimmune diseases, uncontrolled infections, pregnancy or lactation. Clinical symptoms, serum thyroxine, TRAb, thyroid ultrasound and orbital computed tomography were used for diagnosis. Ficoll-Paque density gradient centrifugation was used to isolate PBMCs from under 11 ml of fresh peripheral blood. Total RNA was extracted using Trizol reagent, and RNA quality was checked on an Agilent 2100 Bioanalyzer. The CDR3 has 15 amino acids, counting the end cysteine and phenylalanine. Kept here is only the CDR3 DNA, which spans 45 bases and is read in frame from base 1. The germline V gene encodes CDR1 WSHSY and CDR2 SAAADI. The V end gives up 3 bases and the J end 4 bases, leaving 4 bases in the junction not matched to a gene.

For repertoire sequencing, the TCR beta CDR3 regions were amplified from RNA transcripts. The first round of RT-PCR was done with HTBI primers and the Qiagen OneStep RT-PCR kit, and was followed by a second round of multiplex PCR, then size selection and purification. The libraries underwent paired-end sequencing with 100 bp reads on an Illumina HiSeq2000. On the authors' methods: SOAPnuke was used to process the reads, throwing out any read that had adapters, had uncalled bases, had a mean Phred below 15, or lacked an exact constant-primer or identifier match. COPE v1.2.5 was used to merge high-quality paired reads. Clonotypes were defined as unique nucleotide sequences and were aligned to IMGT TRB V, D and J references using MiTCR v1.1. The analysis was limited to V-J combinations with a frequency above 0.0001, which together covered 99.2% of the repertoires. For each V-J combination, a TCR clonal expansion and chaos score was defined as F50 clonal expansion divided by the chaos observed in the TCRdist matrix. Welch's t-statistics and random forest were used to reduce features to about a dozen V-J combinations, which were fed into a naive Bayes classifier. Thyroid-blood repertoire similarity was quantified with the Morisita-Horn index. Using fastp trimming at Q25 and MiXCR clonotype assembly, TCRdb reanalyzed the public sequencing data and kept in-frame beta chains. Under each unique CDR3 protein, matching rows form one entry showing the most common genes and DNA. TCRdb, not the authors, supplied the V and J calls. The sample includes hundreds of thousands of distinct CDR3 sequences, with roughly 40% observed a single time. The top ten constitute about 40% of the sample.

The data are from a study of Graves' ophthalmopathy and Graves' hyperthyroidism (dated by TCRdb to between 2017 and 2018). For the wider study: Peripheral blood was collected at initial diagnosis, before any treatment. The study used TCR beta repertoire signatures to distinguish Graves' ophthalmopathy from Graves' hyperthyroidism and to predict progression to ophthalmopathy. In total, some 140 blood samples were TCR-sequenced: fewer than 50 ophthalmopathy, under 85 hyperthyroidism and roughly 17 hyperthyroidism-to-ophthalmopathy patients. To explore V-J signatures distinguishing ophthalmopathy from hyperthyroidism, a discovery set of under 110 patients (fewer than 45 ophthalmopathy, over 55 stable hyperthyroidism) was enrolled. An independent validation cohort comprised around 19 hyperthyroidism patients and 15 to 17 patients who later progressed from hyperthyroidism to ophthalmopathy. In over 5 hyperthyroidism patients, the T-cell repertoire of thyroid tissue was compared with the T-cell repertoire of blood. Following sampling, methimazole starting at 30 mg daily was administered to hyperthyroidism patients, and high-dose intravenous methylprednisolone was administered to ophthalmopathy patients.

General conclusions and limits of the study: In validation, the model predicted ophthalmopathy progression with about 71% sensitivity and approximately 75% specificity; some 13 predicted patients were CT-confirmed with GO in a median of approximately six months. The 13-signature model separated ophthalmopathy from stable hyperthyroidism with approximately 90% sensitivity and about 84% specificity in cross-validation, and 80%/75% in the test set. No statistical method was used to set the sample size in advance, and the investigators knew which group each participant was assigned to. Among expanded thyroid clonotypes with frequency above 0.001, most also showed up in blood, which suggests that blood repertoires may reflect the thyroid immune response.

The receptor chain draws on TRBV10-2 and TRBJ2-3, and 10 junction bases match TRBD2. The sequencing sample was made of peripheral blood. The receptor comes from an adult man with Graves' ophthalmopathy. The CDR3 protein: CASSDKAGGPDTQYF. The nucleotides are TGCGCCAGCAGTGATAAAGCGGGGGGGCCAGATACGCAGTATTTT.